The clone carrying this T cell receptor (beta chain) was counted a few times. The antigen is not known. TCR beta CDR3 region amplification was performed from RNA transcripts. First-round RT-PCR of the TCR CDR3 relied on the HTBI primer set. TCRdb used MiXCR to reprocess the multiplex PCR reads, holding one entry per CDR3 protein. The data show fewer than 400,000 distinct CDR3 sequences, 15% to 18% seen once. The data stem from a study of T cells in Graves' hyperthyroidism and ophthalmopathy. CDR1 and CDR2 from the germline V gene are SGHAT and FQNNGV. The CDR3 has 15 amino acids. V gave up 5 bases and J gave up 2 bases, with 16 bases separating them. Patients were excluded because of uncontrolled infection, other autoimmune disease, pregnancy or lactation. From approximately 9.5 ml of fresh peripheral blood, PBMCs were isolated. Study-wide findings and caveats: Ophthalmopathy could be told apart from stable hyperthyroidism with a 13 V-J model.

Material for sequencing was blood. V and J are TRBV11-2 and TRBJ2-7; D uncertain. The TCR was taken from a woman younger than 35 with Graves' hyperthyroidism that later progressed to Graves' ophthalmopathy. For the CDR3, the DNA is TGTGCCAGCAGCCCTGGAATCCCCTATCCCTACGAGCAGTACTTC. Protein sequence: CASSPGIPYPYEQYF.